Below are 20 T cell receptor beta chains sequenced from a single sample in a study of shared clonotypes between healthy human individuals. Produced via immunoSEQ multiplex PCR; TCRdb's table is partial and in-frame only. Of around 980,000 clones in the sample, around 78% were seen once. The sequencing sample was made of memory CD4+ T cells from PBMCs. Subset noted: CD45RA-negative fraction. The receptors here all came from a man aged 18 to 30 in good health. Some clones in this sample may be carry-over from other donors' samples.

In the case of this clone: Different DNA sequences within this sample yield the same CDR3. This chain joins TRBV28 and TRBJ2-7; the D gene could be TRBD1 or TRBD2 (5 bases each). The CDR3 is 13 residues long. Germline V gene sequence: CDR1 MDHEN, CDR2 SYDVKM. Trimming shortened V by 6 bases and J by 2 bases, and 11 bases separated the two germline ends. CDR3 bases: TGTGCCAGCAGCTTAAGGGGACCCTACGAGCAGTACTTC. Its protein is CASSLRGPYEQYF.

The chain carries TRBV11-2 and TRBJ1-1; no definite D call. This CDR3 is built from 12 residues. Trimming shortened V by 3 bases and J by 6 bases, and 8 bases separated the two germline ends. Germline assignment: CDR1 SGHAT and CDR2 FQNNGV. CDR3 bases: TGTGCCAGCAGCTTTCTGGGCTCTGAAGCTTTCTTT. This gives the protein CASSFLGSEAFF.

In its sample, this clone was seen a few times. The J gene is TRBJ2-3, the V gene TRBV5-8; no clear D. The germline V gene encodes CDR1 SGHTS and CDR2 YDEGEE. This CDR3 comprises 13 residues. V was cut by 4 bases and J by 3 bases, with 9 bases left in between. CDR3 sequence: CASSVITTDTQYF. The CDR3 DNA follows: TGTGCCAGCAGCGTGATTACGACAGATACGCAGTATTTT.

The table lists this clone with a few counts. CDR3 sequence (DNA): TGTGCCATCAGTATTAGCGGGAGAGGCGCAGATACGCAGTATTTT. This encodes CAISISGRGADTQYF. The chain recombines TRBV10-3 with TRBJ2-3; 9 nucleotides align to TRBD2. The V segment lost 5 bases and the J segment 4 bases; nucleotides outside the gene matches: 7. The germline gives CDR1 ENHRY, CDR2 SYGVKD. The CDR3 is 15 residues long.

V gene TRBV5-1 combines with J gene TRBJ2-7; D is ambiguous. V gave up 0 bases and J gave up 0 bases, with 13 bases separating them. CDR1 and CDR2 (germline): SGHRS, YFSETQ. This CDR3 has 16 amino acids. CDR3 in amino acids: CASSLASVPYSYEQYF. CDR3 DNA sequence: TGCGCCAGCAGCTTGGCCTCGGTCCCCTACTCCTACGAGCAGTACTTC.

Comments on this clone: This specimen includes other DNA sequences encoding the same CDR3. This chain uses TRBV5-1 with TRBJ2-7; 11 nucleotides match TRBD2. The CDR3 spans 16 residues. V was clipped by 0 bases and J by 0 bases; unmatched bases: 2. Germline CDR1 is SGHRS and CDR2 is YFSETQ. CDR3 DNA sequence: TGCGCCAGCAGCTTGGCCGGGACTAGCGGCTCCTACGAGCAGTACTTC. It encodes CASSLAGTSGSYEQYF.

V and J are TRBV10-1 and TRBJ2-2; D ambiguous. Germline loops: CDR1 WNHNN, CDR2 SYGVQD (reference sequence). The length of the CDR3 is 11 residues. V was pared by 3 bases and J by 7 bases, with 3 bases between. The CDR3 reads CASSDIGELFF. In DNA, the CDR3 is TGCGCCAGCAGTGATATCGGGGAGCTGTTTTTT.

The rearrangement uses TRBV23-1 and TRBJ2-7; TRBD1 agrees at 10 bases. TRBV23-1 is identified as an open reading frame with a role that is uncertain. The CDR3 has 15 residues. The ends lost 3 bases at V and 3 bases at J; junction bases unmatched: 5. The CDR3 DNA reads as TGCGCCAGCAGTCAGGACAGGGGGATCAACTACGAGCAGTACTTC. Protein sequence: CASSQDRGINYEQYF.

This clone has a single count. The V call is TRBV4-2, the J call TRBJ2-1, with TRBD2 matching 13 bases. V lost 0 bases, J lost 5 bases, and 7 bases stayed unmatched. Germline V CDR1 and CDR2: LGHNA, YNFKEQ. This CDR3 contains 18 residues. The CDR3: CASSQDKLAGGIDNEQFF. DNA of the CDR3: TGTGCCAGCAGCCAAGATAAACTAGCGGGAGGGATTGACAATGAGCAGTTCTTC.

The CDR3 is CASRDRGKVSYEQYF. DNA of the CDR3: TGTGCCTCTCGGGACAGGGGGAAAGTATCCTACGAGCAGTACTTC. This chain links TRBV6-1 with TRBJ2-7; 11 bases map to TRBD1. The CDR3 runs 15 residues. V was clipped by 11 bases and J by 1 base; unmatched bases: 10. Germline V gene sequence: CDR1 MNHNS, CDR2 SASEGT.

The V call is TRBV19, the J call TRBJ2-5; 11 positions match TRBD1. V dropped 5 bases and J dropped 11; count of bases not matched to a gene: 16. From germline, CDR1 is LNHDA and CDR2 SQIVND (reference sequence). The CDR3 has 16 residues. CDR3 sequence reads: CASSLRTGGRSGEQYF. CDR3 DNA: TGTGCCAGTAGTCTGCGGACAGGGGGCCGATCGGGGGAGCAGTACTTC.

V is TRBV27 and J is TRBJ2-1; tentatively, D is TRBD1 (7 bases). This CDR3 is 14 amino acids long. Germline loops: CDR1 MNHEY, CDR2 SMNVEV (reference sequence). The ends were cut back, 9 bases at V and 14 bases at J, with 26 bases in the middle. The CDR3 is CARGIRTGAPGEFF. In DNA, the CDR3 is TGTGCCAGAGGGATCCGGACAGGCGCACCGGGGGAGTTCTTC.

As to this clone: This sequence may be a read error, since a much larger clone differs from it by one base. V usage is TRBV5-1 and J usage is TRBJ1-1, with D tentatively TRBD1 (5 bases). Germline V CDR1 and CDR2: SGHRS, YFSETQ. CDR3 length: 14 amino acids. In DNA form, the CDR3 reads TGCGCCGGCAGCTCCCCGCAGGGGAACACTGAAGCTTTCTTT. Encoded protein: CAGSSPQGNTEAFF. Variable domain in full (rest from reference TRBV5-1 and TRBJ1-1): KAGVTQTPRYLIKTRGQQVTLSCSPISGHRSVSWYQQTPGQGLQFLFEYFSETQRNKGNFPGRFSGRQFSNSRSEMNVSTLELGDSALYLCAGSSPQGNTEAFFGQGTRLTVV.

V gene TRBV7-3 combines with J gene TRBJ2-1, with 7 bases identical to TRBD1. This CDR3 spans 15 amino acids. V gave up 4 bases and J gave up 3 bases; unmatched junction bases: 6. Germline CDR1 is SGHTA and CDR2 is FQGTGA. The CDR3 DNA sequence: TGTGCCAGCAGCTCCGGCAGGGGGAACTACAATGAGCAGTTCTTC. As protein: CASSSGRGNYNEQFF.

The V call is TRBV2, the J call TRBJ2-1; 9 bases agree with TRBD2. Germline V gives CDR1 SNHLY, CDR2 FYNNEI. The ends lost 3 bases at V and 2 bases at J; junction bases unmatched: 5. The length of the CDR3 is 16 residues. The DNA for the CDR3 is TGTGCCAGCAGTGAGGTTAGCGGGAGTCCCTACAATGAGCAGTTCTTC. Its translation: CASSEVSGSPYNEQFF.

This chain uses TRBV4-1 with TRBJ2-1, with D tentatively TRBD1 (6 bases). Germline-derived CDR1 and CDR2 are MGHRA and YSYEKL. V was trimmed by 3 bases and J by 8 bases, leaving 14 bases between them. CDR3 length: 14 residues. CDR3 nucleotides: TGCGCCAGCAGCCAGAAAACAACAGGGTATGAGCAGTTCTTC. It specifies CASSQKTTGYEQFF.

J is TRBJ1-1 and V is TRBV28, with D possibly matching TRBD1 (5 bases). In germline, CDR1 is MDHEN, CDR2 SYDVKM. V lost 5 bases and J 2 bases, leaving 15 bases between the germline ends. The CDR3 totals 15 residues. Here the CDR3 reads CASSPLVRGNTEAFF. CDR3 nucleotide sequence: TGTGCCAGCAGTCCTCTGGTGAGGGGCAACACTGAAGCTTTCTTT.

This chain uses TRBV30 with TRBJ1-5, with unresolved D. The V gene's germline CDR1 is GTSNPN and CDR2 SVGIG (reference sequence). CDR3 length: 15 residues. The V and J ends lost 3 bases and 4 bases respectively, with 16 bases between them. CDR3 loop: CAWSRSGAGNQPQHF. For the CDR3, the DNA is TGTGCCTGGAGCAGATCGGGAGCTGGGAATCAGCCCCAGCATTTT.

The chain employs TRBV6-1 and TRBJ2-1, with a weak D call TRBD2 (5 bases). The CDR3 runs to 14 residues. The ends were cut back, 8 bases at V and 4 bases at J, with 15 bases in the middle. CDR1 and CDR2 (germline): MNHNS, SASEGT. The CDR3 loop reads CASLRWAGYNEQFF. The DNA for the CDR3 is TGTGCCAGCCTCCGCTGGGCGGGTTACAATGAGCAGTTCTTC.

J is TRBJ1-1 and V is TRBV2, with 9 bases identical to TRBD1. The CDR3 is 17 residues long. Trimming removed 7 bases from V and 1 base from J; junction bases left unmatched: 13. The germline gives CDR1 SNHLY, CDR2 FYNNEI. CDR3 sequence: CASTENAGTGKNTEAFF. CDR3 bases: TGTGCCAGCACCGAAAATGCGGGGACAGGGAAGAACACTGAAGCTTTCTTT.